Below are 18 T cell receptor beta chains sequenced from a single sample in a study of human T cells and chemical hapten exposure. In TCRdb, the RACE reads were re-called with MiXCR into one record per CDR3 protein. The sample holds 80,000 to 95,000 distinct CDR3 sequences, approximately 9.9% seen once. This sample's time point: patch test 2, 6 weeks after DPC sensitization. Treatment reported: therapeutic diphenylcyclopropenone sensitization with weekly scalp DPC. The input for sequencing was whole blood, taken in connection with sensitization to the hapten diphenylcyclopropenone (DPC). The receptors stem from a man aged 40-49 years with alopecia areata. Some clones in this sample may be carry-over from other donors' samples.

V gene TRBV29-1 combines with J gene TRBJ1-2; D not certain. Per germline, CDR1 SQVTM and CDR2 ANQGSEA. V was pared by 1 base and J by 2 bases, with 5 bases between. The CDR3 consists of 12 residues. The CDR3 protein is CSVEGSNYGYTF. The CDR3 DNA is TGCAGCGTTGAAGGCAGCAACTATGGCTACACCTTC.

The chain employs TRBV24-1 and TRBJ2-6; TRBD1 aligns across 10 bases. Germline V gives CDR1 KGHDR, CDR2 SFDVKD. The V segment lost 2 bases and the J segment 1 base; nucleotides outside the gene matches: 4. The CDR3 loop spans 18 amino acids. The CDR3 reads CATSDWDRGVSGANVLTF. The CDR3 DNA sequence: TGTGCCACCAGTGATTGGGACAGGGGAGTTTCTGGGGCCAACGTCCTGACTTTC.

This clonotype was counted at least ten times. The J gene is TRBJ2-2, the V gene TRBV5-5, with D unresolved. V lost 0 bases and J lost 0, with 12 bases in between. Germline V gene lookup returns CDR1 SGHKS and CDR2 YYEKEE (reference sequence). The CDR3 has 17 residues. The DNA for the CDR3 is TGTGCCAGCAGCTTGGTGGTTAGACAAACGAACACCGGGGAGCTGTTTTTT. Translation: CASSLVVRQTNTGELFF.

In nucleotides, the CDR3 is TGTGCCAGCAGCTGGGGGGACAGGGTCGAGCAGTACGTC. This encodes CASSWGDRVEQYV. The chain uses TRBV7-9 and TRBJ2-7; 9 bases agree with TRBD1. The CDR3 extends over 13 amino acids. V shed 4 bases and J 6 bases; nucleotides not matched to a gene: 4. CDR1 SEHNR and CDR2 FQNEAQ come from the germline V gene (reference sequence).

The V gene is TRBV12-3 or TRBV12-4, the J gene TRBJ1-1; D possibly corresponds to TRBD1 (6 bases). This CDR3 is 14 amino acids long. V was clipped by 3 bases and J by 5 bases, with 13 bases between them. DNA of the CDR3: TGTGCCAGCAGTTTCCCCTTTAGGGGGACTGAAGCTTTCTTT. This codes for CASSFPFRGTEAFF.

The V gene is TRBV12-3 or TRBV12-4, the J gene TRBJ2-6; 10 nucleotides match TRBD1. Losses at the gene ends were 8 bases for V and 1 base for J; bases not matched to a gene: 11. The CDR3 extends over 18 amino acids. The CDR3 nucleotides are TGTGCCAGCCAATTTGGGACAGGGGTGTCGTCTGGGGCCAACGTCCTGACTTTC. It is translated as CASQFGTGVSSGANVLTF.

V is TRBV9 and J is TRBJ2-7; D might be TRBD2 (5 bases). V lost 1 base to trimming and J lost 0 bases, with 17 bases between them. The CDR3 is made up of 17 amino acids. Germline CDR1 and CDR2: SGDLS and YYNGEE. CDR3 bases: TGTGCCAGCAGCGTACGTGAAGCGGTACTGAGCTCCTACGAGCAGTACGTC. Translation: CASSVREAVLSSYEQYV.

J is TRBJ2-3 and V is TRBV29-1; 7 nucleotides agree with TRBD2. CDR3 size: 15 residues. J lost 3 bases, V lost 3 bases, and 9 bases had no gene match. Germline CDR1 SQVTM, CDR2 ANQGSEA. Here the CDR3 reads CSVDGLAVGTDTQYF. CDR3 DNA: TGCAGCGTTGACGGGCTAGCGGTGGGGACAGATACGCAGTATTTT.

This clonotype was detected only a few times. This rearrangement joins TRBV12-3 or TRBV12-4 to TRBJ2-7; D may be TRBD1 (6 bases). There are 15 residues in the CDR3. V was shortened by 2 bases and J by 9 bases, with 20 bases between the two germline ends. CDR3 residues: CASSLRDNEGFGQYF. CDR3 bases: TGTGCCAGCAGTTTACGGGACAACGAGGGTTTCGGGCAGTACTTC.

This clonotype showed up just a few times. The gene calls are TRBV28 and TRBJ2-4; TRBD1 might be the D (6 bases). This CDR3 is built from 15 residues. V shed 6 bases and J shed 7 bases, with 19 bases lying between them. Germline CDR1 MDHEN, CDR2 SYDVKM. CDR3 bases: TGTGCCAGCAGCACCACCTGGGGGCCCGAGAACATTCAGTACTTC. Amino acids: CASSTTWGPENIQYF.

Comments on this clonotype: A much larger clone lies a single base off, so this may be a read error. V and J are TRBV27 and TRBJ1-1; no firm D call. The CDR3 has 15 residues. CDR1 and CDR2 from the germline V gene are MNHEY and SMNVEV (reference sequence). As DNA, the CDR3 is TGTGCCAGAAGTTTAGGATACAGACTGAACACTGAAGCTTTCTTT. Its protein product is CARSLGYRLNTEAFF.

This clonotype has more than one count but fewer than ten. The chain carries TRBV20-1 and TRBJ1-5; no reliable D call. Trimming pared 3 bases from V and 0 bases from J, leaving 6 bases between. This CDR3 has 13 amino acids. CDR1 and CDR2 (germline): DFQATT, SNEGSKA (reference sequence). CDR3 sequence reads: CSARDSSNQPQHF. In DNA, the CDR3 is TGCAGTGCTAGGGACTCTAGCAATCAGCCCCAGCATTTT.

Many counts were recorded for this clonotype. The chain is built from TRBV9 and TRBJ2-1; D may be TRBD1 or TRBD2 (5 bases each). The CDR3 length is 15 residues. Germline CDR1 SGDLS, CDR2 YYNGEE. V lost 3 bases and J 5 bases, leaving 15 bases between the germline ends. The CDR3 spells CASSEGTLGHNEQFF. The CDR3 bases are TGTGCCAGCAGCGAGGGGACCTTGGGCCACAATGAGCAGTTCTTC.

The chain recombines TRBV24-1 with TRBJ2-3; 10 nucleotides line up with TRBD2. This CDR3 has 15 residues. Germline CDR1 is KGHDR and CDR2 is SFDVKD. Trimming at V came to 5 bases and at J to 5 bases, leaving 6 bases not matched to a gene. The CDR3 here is CATSGSAGGEDTQYF. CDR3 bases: TGTGCCACCAGTGGTTCAGCGGGAGGGGAAGATACGCAGTATTTT.

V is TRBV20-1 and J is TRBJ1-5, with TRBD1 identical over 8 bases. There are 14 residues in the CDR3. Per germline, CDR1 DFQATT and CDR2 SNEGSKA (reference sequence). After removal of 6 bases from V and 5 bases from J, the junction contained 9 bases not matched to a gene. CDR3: CSAIKTGGDQPQHF. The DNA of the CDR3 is TGCAGTGCCATCAAAACAGGGGGAGATCAGCCCCAGCATTTT.

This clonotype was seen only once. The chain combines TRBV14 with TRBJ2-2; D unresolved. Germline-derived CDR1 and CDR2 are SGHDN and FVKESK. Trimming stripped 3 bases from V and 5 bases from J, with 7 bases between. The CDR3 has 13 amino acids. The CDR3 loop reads CASSQRPTGELFF. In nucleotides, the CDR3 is TGTGCCAGCAGCCAGAGACCAACCGGGGAGCTGTTTTTT.

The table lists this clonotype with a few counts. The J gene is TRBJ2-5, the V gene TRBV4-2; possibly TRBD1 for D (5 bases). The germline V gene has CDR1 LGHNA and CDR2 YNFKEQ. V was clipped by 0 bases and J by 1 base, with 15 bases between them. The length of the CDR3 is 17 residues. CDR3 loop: CASSQDGAGLVQETQYF. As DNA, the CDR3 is TGTGCCAGCAGCCAAGATGGGGCAGGGCTAGTCCAAGAGACCCAGTACTTC.

The CDR3 region is CASSPYGLGSGAKNIQYF. DNA of the CDR3: TGTGCCAGCAGCCCATATGGACTAGGATCGGGAGCCAAAAACATTCAGTACTTC. The chain has TRBV11-1 and TRBJ2-4, with 7 bases that match TRBD2. V lost 5 bases and J lost 0; bases outside the gene matches: 13. The CDR3 is 18 residues long. The V gene's germline CDR1 is SGHAT and CDR2 FQDESV (reference sequence).